The following is a T cell receptor (beta chain) sequence with its context. This sample is part of a study of shared clonotypes between healthy human individuals. Libraries were prepared by immunoSEQ multiplex PCR; TCRdb keeps only in-frame clonotypes and omits some of them. Of about 2 million clones in the sample, about 95% are singletons; the top ten hold around 1.2%. CD45RO-negative, CCR7-selected cells formed the naive CD8 fraction, which excluded terminally differentiated effector memory CD45RA+ cells. The receptor was isolated from a man between 18 and 35 years old in good health. Sequences were obtained from naive CD8+ T cells sorted from blood.

CDR3 nucleotide sequence: TGTGCCAGCAGTGACGGGGGCCAGGGGCAGTTCTTC. It translates to CASSDGGQGQFF. The chain has TRBV6-4 and TRBJ2-1; perhaps TRBD1 as D (6 bases). The length of the CDR3 is 12 residues. Germline V lookup: CDR1 MRHNA, CDR2 SNTAGT. The V gene lost 2 bases and the J gene lost 12 bases, with 11 bases spanning the gap.